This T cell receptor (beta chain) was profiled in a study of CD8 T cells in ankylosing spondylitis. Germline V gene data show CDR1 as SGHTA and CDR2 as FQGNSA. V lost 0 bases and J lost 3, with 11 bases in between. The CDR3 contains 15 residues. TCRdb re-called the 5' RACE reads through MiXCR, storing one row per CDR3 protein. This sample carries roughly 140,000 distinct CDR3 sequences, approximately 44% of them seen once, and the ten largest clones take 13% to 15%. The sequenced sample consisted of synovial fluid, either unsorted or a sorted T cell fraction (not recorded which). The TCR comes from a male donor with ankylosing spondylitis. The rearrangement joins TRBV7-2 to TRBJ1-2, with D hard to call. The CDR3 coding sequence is TGTGCCAGCAGCTTAGCGGATCCGGTCGACTATGGCTACACCTTC. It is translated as CASSLADPVDYGYTF.